The 10 T cell receptor beta chains in this list originate from one sample, sequenced in a study of a mutant IDH1 vaccine in newly diagnosed glioma. Time point meaning: week 23, last vaccination. Doses of 300 ug of mutant IDH1 20-mer peptide were given with topical imiquimod. Sequenced by immunoSEQ multiplex PCR; TCRdb stores in-frame clones only, minus some. Altogether about 60,000 clones are present, 85% to 90% being singletons, with the ten largest covering around 1.5%. The antigens of these receptors remain unknown. Sequencing was performed on PBMCs, taken from a glioma patient whose treatment included an IDH1 peptide vaccine. The receptors stem from a man aged 35 to 55 with glioma.

This rearrangement joins TRBV6-6 to TRBJ1-3; D remains ambiguous. Trimming took off 7 bases at V and 4 bases at J, with 14 bases between the two ends. CDR1 and CDR2 from the germline V gene are MNHNY and SVGAGI (reference sequence). The CDR3 loop spans 14 amino acids. CDR3 sequence reads: CASIAGPAGNTIYF. DNA for the CDR3: TGTGCCAGCATTGCCGGACCGGCGGGAAACACCATATATTTT.

The rearrangement uses TRBV7-2 and TRBJ2-3, with 8 bases that match TRBD1. The germline CDR1 and CDR2 sequences are SGHTA and FQGNSA. The V and J ends lost 3 bases and 3 bases, in that order; junction bases with no gene match: 2. The CDR3 totals 14 residues. Written as DNA, the CDR3 is TGTGCCAGCAGCTTCCGACAGGGGACAGATACGCAGTATTTT. Translation: CASSFRQGTDTQYF.

The chain combines TRBV5-1 with TRBJ2-5; the match to TRBD1 covers 11 bases. Germline loops: CDR1 SGHRS, CDR2 YFSETQ. The ends lost 0 bases at V and 5 bases at J; junction bases unmatched: 6. The CDR3 is made up of 16 amino acids. The CDR3 region has the DNA TGCGCCAGCAGCTTGGATGGACAGGGGGCTGTGGAGACCCAGTACTTC. It translates to CASSLDGQGAVETQYF. Full variable domain (rest looked up from reference TRBV5-1 and TRBJ2-5): KAGVTQTPRYLIKTRGQQVTLSCSPISGHRSVSWYQQTPGQGLQFLFEYFSETQRNKGNFPGRFSGRQFSNSRSEMNVSTLELGDSALYLCASSLDGQGAVETQYFGPGTRLLVL.

The V gene is TRBV27, the J gene TRBJ2-7; 7 positions agree with TRBD1. Germline V gene lookup returns CDR1 MNHEY and CDR2 SMNVEV (reference sequence). Losses at the gene ends were 5 bases for V and 0 bases for J; bases not matched to a gene: 10. This CDR3 has 16 amino acids. The CDR3 bases are TGTGCCAGCAGTCCGTCAGGGACAGAAGTCTCCTACGAGCAGTACTTC. Translating it yields CASSPSGTEVSYEQYF.

Only a few counts were recorded for this clone. The chain couples TRBV7-3 to TRBJ1-1; D is ambiguous. V lost 2 bases and J 0 bases, leaving 7 bases between the germline ends. CDR3 length: 14 residues. Germline-derived CDR1 and CDR2 are SGHTA and FQGTGA. The CDR3 here is CASSLGGLNTEAFF. The CDR3 DNA is TGTGCCAGCAGCTTAGGAGGGCTGAACACTGAAGCTTTCTTT. Full variable domain (outside the CDR3, taken from reference TRBV7-3 and TRBJ1-1): GAGVSQTPSNKVTEKGKYVELRCDPISGHTALYWYRQSLGQGPEFLIYFQGTGAADDSGLPNDRFFAVRPEGSVSTLKIQRTERGDSAVYLCASSLGGLNTEAFFGQGTRLTVV.

The DNA for the CDR3 is TGTGCCATCAGTGAGACGACCGGGACTAGCGGGAGTTATGAGCAGTTCTTC. As protein: CAISETTGTSGSYEQFF. The chain couples TRBV10-3 to TRBJ2-1, with 14 bases matching TRBD2. The CDR3 has 17 residues. The trim removed 2 bases at V and 8 bases at J, leaving 8 bases unmatched. The germline CDR1 and CDR2 sequences are ENHRY and SYGVKD.

The genes are TRBV15 and TRBJ2-1; perhaps TRBD2 as D (6 bases). This CDR3 contains 14 residues. Germline CDR1 reads LNHNV; CDR2 reads YYDKDF (reference sequence). Trimming stripped 6 bases from V and 4 bases from J, with 13 bases between. The chain's CDR3 is CATSSGVMYNEQFF. In DNA, the CDR3 is TGTGCCACCAGTAGCGGAGTGATGTACAATGAGCAGTTCTTC. The variable domain in full, completed from reference TRBV15 and TRBJ2-1, reads DAMVIQNPRYQVTQFGKPVTLSCSQTLNHNVMYWYQQKSSQAPKLLFHYYDKDFNNEADTPDNFQSRRPNTSFCFLDIRSPGLGDTAMYLCATSSGVMYNEQFFGPGTRLTVL.

The CDR3 protein is CASNLGGTSNQPQHF. The CDR3 nucleotides are TGTGCCAGCAACCTCGGAGGGACGAGCAATCAGCCCCAGCATTTT. The chain joins TRBV9 to TRBJ1-5; tentatively, D is TRBD1 (5 bases). The CDR3 is 15 amino acids. Trimming took off 6 bases at V and 1 base at J, with 14 bases between the two ends. Germline V gene sequence: CDR1 SGDLS, CDR2 YYNGEE.

This clone was detected only once. In nucleotides, the CDR3 is TGTGCCAGTAGTCCCAGCGGGACAGGGGTAGAGACCCAGTACTTC. This codes for CASSPSGTGVETQYF. The V gene is TRBV19, the J gene TRBJ2-5, with TRBD1 identical over 10 bases. V dropped 5 bases and J dropped 4; count of bases not matched to a gene: 7. CDR3 length: 15 amino acids. In germline, CDR1 is LNHDA, CDR2 SQIVND (reference sequence).

V usage is TRBV27 and J usage is TRBJ2-5, with D uncertain. V was pared by 5 bases and J by 3 bases, with 22 bases between. The CDR3 has 17 residues. The V gene's germline CDR1 is MNHEY and CDR2 SMNVEV (reference sequence). The CDR3 DNA reads as TGTGCCAGCAGTCCAGCCTCCCCAGCCTCCCACAAAGAGACCCAGTACTTC. Amino acids: CASSPASPASHKETQYF.